Below, 26 T cell receptor beta chains from the same sample are listed, as sequenced in a study of T cells after yellow fever vaccination. TCRdb called the 5' RACE reads again in MiXCR, with one record for every CDR3 protein. The sample carries hundreds of thousands of distinct CDR3 sequences, 9% to 15% recorded once. Here the sequenced sample was PBMCs, taken on the day of the yellow fever booster vaccination. The source of these receptors is a man aged 25 to 40 who received the YFV17D yellow fever vaccine.

This chain uses TRBV9 with TRBJ2-2, with 11 nucleotides matching TRBD2. The CDR3 sequence is 16 residues long. V was pared by 4 bases and J by 5 bases, with 7 bases of the junction left unmatched. The germline V gene encodes CDR1 SGDLS and CDR2 YYNGEE. The CDR3 nucleotides read TGTGCCAGCAGCCCAACTAGCGGGAGCGATACCGGGGAGCTGTTTTTT. Encoded protein: CASSPTSGSDTGELFF.

The J gene is TRBJ2-7, the V gene TRBV18; TRBD1 matches at 11 bases. CDR3 length: 15 residues. The V and J ends lost 6 bases and 0 bases, in that order; junction bases with no gene match: 4. The germline gives CDR1 KGHSH, CDR2 LQKENI. The CDR3 sequence: CASSPGQGGSYEQYF. The DNA for the CDR3 is TGTGCCAGCTCGCCGGGACAGGGGGGCTCCTACGAGCAGTACTTC.

This clonotype was recorded at least ten times. V is TRBV14 and J is TRBJ1-1; D ambiguous. Trimming took 0 bases from V and 0 from J, leaving 5 bases between them. The CDR3 covers 14 residues. Germline V CDR1 and CDR2: SGHDN, FVKESK. Written as DNA, the CDR3 is TGTGCCAGCAGCCAAGATGCGCTGAACACTGAAGCTTTCTTT. This translates into CASSQDALNTEAFF.

V gene TRBV6-2 or TRBV6-3 combines with J gene TRBJ2-7; TRBD2 agrees at 10 bases. In germline, CDR1 is MNHEY, CDR2 SVGEGT. The CDR3 totals 15 residues. Trimming cost V 2 bases and J 2 bases; bases outside gene matches: 3. The CDR3 nucleotides read TGTGCCAGCAGTTACCGACTAGCGGGCACCTACGAGCAGTACTTC. It specifies CASSYRLAGTYEQYF.

A few counts support this clonotype. The chain carries TRBV11-2 and TRBJ1-5; D call uncertain. The V and J ends lost 2 bases and 8 bases respectively, with 10 bases between them. The CDR3 is made up of 13 amino acids. Germline V gives CDR1 SGHAT, CDR2 FQNNGV. The CDR3 loop is CASSLSGPEPQHF. DNA of the CDR3: TGTGCCAGCAGCTTATCAGGCCCTGAGCCCCAGCATTTT.

This clonotype was seen a handful of times. V gene TRBV5-4 combines with J gene TRBJ2-7, with 9 bases that match TRBD1. The CDR3 length is 13 residues. Trimming removed 6 bases from V and 2 bases from J; junction bases left unmatched: 3. The V gene's germline CDR1 is SGHNT and CDR2 YYREEE (reference sequence). The CDR3: CASTRDRAYEQYF. In DNA form, the CDR3 reads TGTGCCAGCACCAGGGACAGGGCCTACGAGCAGTACTTC.

The rearrangement links TRBV5-1 to TRBJ2-7; TRBD1 aligns across 9 bases. Germline V lookup: CDR1 SGHRS, CDR2 YFSETQ. V lost 3 bases to trimming and J lost 6 bases; unmatched junction nucleotides: 13. The CDR3 length is 16 residues. CDR3 nucleotide sequence: TGCGCCAGCAGCTCATCCACCGGGACAGGGTCGGTCGAGCAGTACTTC. Translated, it gives CASSSSTGTGSVEQYF.

This clonotype was detected only a few times. The J gene is TRBJ1-6, the V gene TRBV6-2 or TRBV6-3, with 9 bases lining up with TRBD1. In germline, CDR1 is MNHEY, CDR2 SVGEGT. The V segment lost 5 bases and the J segment 9 bases; nucleotides outside the gene matches: 5. The CDR3 consists of 14 residues. In DNA, the CDR3 is TGTGCCAGCAGTCCGGGACAGGGTACTTCACCCCTCCACTTT. Protein sequence: CASSPGQGTSPLHF.

The rearrangement uses TRBV4-3 and TRBJ2-1; D is perhaps TRBD1 or TRBD2 (5 bases each). The CDR3 covers 14 residues. Trimming pared 5 bases from V and 7 bases from J, leaving 15 bases between. Germline CDR1 LGHNA, CDR2 YSLEER. The CDR3 loop reads CASSIRLEGNEQFF. CDR3 DNA sequence: TGCGCCAGCAGCATCCGGCTAGAGGGGAATGAGCAGTTCTTC.

This clonotype came up many times. The rearrangement links TRBV7-9 to TRBJ2-2; D perhaps matches TRBD1 (6 bases). The CDR3 is 14 amino acids. V dropped 5 bases and J dropped 3 bases, with 10 bases sitting between them. The germline V gene encodes CDR1 SEHNR and CDR2 FQNEAQ (reference sequence). The chain's CDR3 is CASSLDSYTGELFF. DNA of the CDR3: TGTGCCAGCAGCCTGGACAGCTACACCGGGGAGCTGTTTTTT.

This clonotype was seen only a few times. The chain joins TRBV7-2 to TRBJ2-1; 16 nucleotides line up with TRBD2. The germline V gene has CDR1 SGHTA and CDR2 FQGNSA. The V gene end was trimmed by 3 bases and the J gene end by 6 bases; junction bases not matched to a gene: 5. There are 17 residues in the CDR3. The CDR3 region has the DNA TGTGCCAGCAGCTTCCCGGGACTAGCGGGAGGGCCCAATGAGCAGTTCTTC. Translated: CASSFPGLAGGPNEQFF.

This clonotype has just a few counts. This rearrangement joins TRBV20-1 to TRBJ2-1; 9 nucleotides line up with TRBD2. This CDR3 has 13 residues. The V segment lost 2 bases and the J segment 8 bases; nucleotides outside the gene matches: 4. Germline CDR1 DFQATT, CDR2 SNEGSKA (reference sequence). The CDR3 here is CSARFSGSYEQFF. In DNA form, the CDR3 reads TGCAGTGCTAGATTTAGCGGGAGCTATGAGCAGTTCTTC.

This clonotype came up a few times. V gene TRBV29-1 combines with J gene TRBJ2-1; either TRBD1 or TRBD2 may supply D (5 bases each). CDR3 length: 12 residues. Germline values: CDR1 SQVTM, CDR2 ANQGSEA. V was pared by 4 bases and J by 13 bases, with 17 bases between. CDR3 sequence (DNA): TGCAGCGTTGTTAGTCTGAGGGGCACCCAGTTCTTC. It is translated as CSVVSLRGTQFF.

This clonotype has a handful of counts. This sequence joins TRBV6-5 and TRBJ2-5, with D possibly matching TRBD2 (5 bases). The germline CDR1 and CDR2 sequences are MNHEY and SVGAGI. This CDR3 spans 15 amino acids. Trimming took off 6 bases at V and 1 base at J, with 15 bases between the two ends. CDR3 nucleotides: TGTGCCAGCAGATACAGCGGAGGACCCCAAGAGACCCAGTACTTC. This encodes CASRYSGGPQETQYF.

This clonotype was seen a few times. The DNA for the CDR3 is TGTGCCTGGAGTGTAGAAATTCACACTGAAGCTTTCTTT. Translating it yields CAWSVEIHTEAFF. The chain has TRBV30 and TRBJ1-1; no clear D. This CDR3 is 13 amino acids long. Between the trimmed V and J ends, which lost 0 bases and 3 bases, there was a span of 8 bases. Per the germline V gene, CDR1 is GTSNPN and CDR2 is SVGIG (reference sequence).

This clonotype was picked up a small number of times. The chain employs TRBV29-1 and TRBJ1-5, with D perhaps TRBD1 (5 bases). This CDR3 comprises 12 residues. The V end was cut by 4 bases, the J end by 6 bases, with 10 bases between. Germline loops: CDR1 SQVTM, CDR2 ANQGSEA. CDR3 sequence: CSVGWGGQPQHF. In DNA form, the CDR3 reads TGCAGCGTTGGCTGGGGCGGTCAGCCCCAGCATTTT.

The rearrangement joins TRBV7-6 to TRBJ2-3; 8 positions agree with TRBD2. V shed 3 bases and J 2 bases; nucleotides not matched to a gene: 1. CDR1 and CDR2 from the germline V gene are SGHVS and FNYEAQ. The CDR3 is 14 residues long. CDR3 DNA sequence: TGTGCCAGCAGCTTTAGCGGGGACACAGATACGCAGTATTTT. Amino acids: CASSFSGDTDTQYF.

The chain is built from TRBV6-2 or TRBV6-3 and TRBJ2-1; tentatively, D is TRBD2 (6 bases). V lost 7 bases and J 5 bases, leaving 21 bases between the germline ends. Germline CDR1 MNHEY, CDR2 SVGEGT. The CDR3 totals 16 residues. The chain's CDR3 is CASTPYAWASDNEQFF. The CDR3 region has the DNA TGTGCCAGCACCCCCTACGCTTGGGCTAGCGACAATGAGCAGTTCTTC.

This clonotype has more than one count but fewer than ten. The chain is built from TRBV28 and TRBJ2-3; maybe TRBD2 (6 bases). This CDR3 comprises 15 residues. V was trimmed by 3 bases and J by 2 bases, leaving 12 bases between them. Germline assignment: CDR1 MDHEN and CDR2 SYDVKM. CDR3 amino acids: CASSLVAEITDTQYF. The CDR3 nucleotides read TGTGCCAGCAGTTTGGTAGCGGAGATCACAGATACGCAGTATTTT.

The chain's CDR3 is CASSPQDSNEQFF. The CDR3 bases are TGTGCCAGTAGCCCCCAGGATAGTAATGAGCAGTTCTTC. The chain carries TRBV19 and TRBJ2-1; no reliable D call. Germline V gives CDR1 LNHDA, CDR2 SQIVND (reference sequence). The CDR3 contains 13 residues. V was trimmed by 6 bases and J by 7 bases, leaving 13 bases between them.

This chain connects TRBV5-1 to TRBJ2-7, with D perhaps matching TRBD1 (5 bases). Germline CDR1 reads SGHRS; CDR2 reads YFSETQ. Trimming removed 9 bases at V and 0 bases at J, with 16 bases between. CDR3 length: 14 amino acids. The CDR3 protein is CATLGRVGSYEQYF. The CDR3 DNA sequence: TGCGCCACTCTGGGCAGGGTTGGCTCCTACGAGCAGTACTTC.

This clonotype occurred a few times. This rearrangement joins TRBV19 to TRBJ2-1; D call uncertain. Trimming removed 3 bases from V and 0 bases from J, with 15 bases in between. Per germline, CDR1 LNHDA and CDR2 SQIVND (reference sequence). This CDR3 region has 17 residues. Here the CDR3 DNA reads TGTGCCAGTAGTATCTCCCCCGGTAAGAGCTCCTACAATGAGCAGTTCTTC. Translating it yields CASSISPGKSSYNEQFF.

This clonotype appeared a few times. The CDR3 is CSAKHQKPGVGYEQYF. Written as DNA, the CDR3 is TGCAGTGCCAAACACCAGAAACCGGGAGTAGGCTACGAGCAGTACTTC. V usage is TRBV20-1 and J usage is TRBJ2-7; TRBD2 is a possible D gene (6 bases). This CDR3 spans 16 amino acids. V was trimmed by 6 bases and J by 3 bases, leaving 24 bases between them. Germline CDR1 DFQATT, CDR2 SNEGSKA (reference sequence).

The chain employs TRBV5-8 and TRBJ2-7; 11 positions match TRBD2. The length of the CDR3 is 15 residues. Trimming cost V 5 bases and J 4 bases; bases outside gene matches: 8. Germline values: CDR1 SGHTS, CDR2 YDEGEE. The CDR3 DNA sequence: TGTGCCAGCAGTGATAGCGGGAGGGTCCCGTACGAGCAGTACTTC. It encodes CASSDSGRVPYEQYF. The variable domain in full, completed from reference TRBV5-8 and TRBJ2-7, reads EAGVTQSPTHLIKTRGQQATLRCSPISGHTSVYWYQQALGLGLQFLLWYDEGEERNRGNFPPRFSGRQFPNYSSELNVNALELEDSALYLCASSDSGRVPYEQYFGPGTRLTVT.

This clonotype was found a few times. This chain joins TRBV4-3 and TRBJ1-6; D is possibly TRBD1 (5 bases). The germline gives CDR1 LGHNA, CDR2 YSLEER. The V gene lost 1 base and the J gene lost 10 bases, with 14 bases spanning the gap. This CDR3 comprises 15 residues. The chain's CDR3 is CASSQGGGAISPLHF. DNA for the CDR3: TGCGCCAGCAGCCAAGGTGGGGGAGCGATATCACCCCTCCACTTT.

The CDR3, as DNA: TGTGCCAGCAGCTCCGGGAGGGCAGATACGCAGTATTTT. Protein sequence: CASSSGRADTQYF. The chain has TRBV7-2 and TRBJ2-3; 8 bases match TRBD2. J gave up 4 bases and V 4 bases, and 1 base lay outside the gene matches. Germline CDR1 reads SGHTA; CDR2 reads FQGNSA. This CDR3 is 13 amino acids long.